This passage covers 28 T cell receptor beta chains from one sample sequenced in a study of CD8+CD57+ T cells in acquired aplastic anemia (dated by TCRdb to 2016 to 2018). The run used an Illumina HiSeq 2000. Profiling of TCR beta VDJ combinations and CDR3 sequences used genomic DNA as the template. In-frame beta chains were kept once TCRdb had trimmed the public reads at Q25 with fastp and called clones with MiXCR. CDR3 protein sequences are deduplicated, and each keeps its most common genes and DNA. Across this sample there are about 250,000 distinct CDR3 sequences, with around 45% seen only once. The ten most abundant clones make up 7% to 9.5% of the sample. The patients picked for sequencing were ones in whom flow cytometry had shown an expansion of CD8+CD57+ cells. The sequencing input was sorted CD4+, CD8+, or CD8+CD57+ T cells (not recorded which) from PBMCs. All receptors come from a human donor with aplastic anemia.

J is TRBJ1-5 and V is TRBV7-2; a weak D match, TRBD1 (5 bases). Trimming took off 6 bases at V and 2 bases at J, with 14 bases between the two ends. This CDR3 is 15 amino acids long. CDR1 is SGHTA and CDR2 is FQGNSA in the germline V gene. CDR3 amino acids: CASSLPGRGNQPQHF. Written as DNA, the CDR3 is TGTGCCAGCAGTCTCCCGGGACGGGGCAATCAGCCCCAGCATTTT. Looking up the rest from reference TRBV7-2 and TRBJ1-5 gives the full variable domain: GAGVSQSPSNKVTEKGKDVELRCDPISGHTALYWYRQSLGQGLEFLIYFQGNSAPDKSGLPSDRFSAERTGGSVSTLTIQRTQQEDSAVYLCASSLPGRGNQPQHFGDGTRLSIL.

In DNA, the CDR3 is TGTGCCACGGGGTTGTGGGATGAGCAGTATTTT. Translating gives CATGLWDEQYF. The chain joins TRBV19 to TRBJ2-3, with D possibly matching TRBD2 (5 bases). With 10 bases removed from V and 11 bases from J, the gap between germline ends came to 16 bases. In germline, CDR1 is LNHDA, CDR2 SQIVND (reference sequence). This CDR3 comprises 11 residues. The full variable domain, in which reference TRBV19 and TRBJ2-3 provide the parts outside the CDR3, is DGGITQSPKYLFRKEGQNVTLSCEQNLNHDAMYWYRQDPGQGLRLIYYSQIVNDFQKGDIAEGYSVSREKKESFPLTVTSAQKNPTAFYLCATGLWDEQYFGPGTRLTVL.

This chain joins TRBV18 and TRBJ2-1, with 12 nucleotides matching TRBD2. CDR1 and CDR2 from the germline V gene are KGHSH and LQKENI. Germline trimming cut 6 bases from V and 10 bases from J; bases unmatched to any gene: 1. CDR3 length equals 12 residues. CDR3 nucleotide sequence: TGTGCCAGCTCTGGACTAGCGGGAGAGCAGTTCTTC. Translating it yields CASSGLAGEQFF.

A few counts support this clonotype. This chain joins TRBV5-4 and TRBJ1-2; no definite D call. Germline V gene lookup returns CDR1 SGHNT and CDR2 YYREEE (reference sequence). This CDR3 is built from 12 residues. Trimming stripped 4 bases from V and 6 bases from J, with 10 bases between. CDR3: CASSPSYDGYTF. CDR3 DNA sequence: TGTGCCAGCAGCCCCTCGTATGATGGCTACACCTTC.

A single count supports this clonotype. The rearrangement joins TRBV15 to TRBJ2-7; 11 bases match TRBD1. Unmatched junction bases numbered 3, after V lost 1 base and J lost 4 bases. CDR1 is LNHNV and CDR2 is YYDKDF in the germline V gene (reference sequence). This CDR3 region has 15 residues. For the CDR3, the DNA is TGTGCCACCAGCAGAGGAGGACAGGGGGCTTACGAGCAGTACGTC. Protein sequence: CATSRGGQGAYEQYV.

This clonotype was found many times. This chain uses TRBV2 with TRBJ2-1; 7 bases align to TRBD1. Germline CDR1 is SNHLY and CDR2 is FYNNEI. Germline trimming cut 6 bases from V and 3 bases from J; bases unmatched to any gene: 5. The CDR3 spans 14 residues. DNA of the CDR3: TGTGCCAGCAGGGACAGGCCATACTACAATGAGCAGTTCTTC. Amino acid sequence: CASRDRPYYNEQFF.

The J gene is TRBJ2-7, the V gene TRBV7-6; perhaps D is TRBD1 or TRBD2 (5 bases each). The CDR3 consists of 14 residues. Germline loops: CDR1 SGHVS, CDR2 FNYEAQ. Trimming removed 5 bases at V and 1 base at J, with 12 bases between. CDR3 sequence reads: CASSPSGRSYEQYF. The CDR3 nucleotides are TGTGCCAGCAGCCCCTCGGGGCGGTCCTACGAGCAGTACTTC.

The table lists this clonotype with many counts. The chain combines TRBV24-1 with TRBJ1-2; no clear D. The V gene lost 0 bases and the J gene lost 1 base, with 11 bases spanning the gap. CDR1 and CDR2 from the germline V gene are KGHDR and SFDVKD. The CDR3 spans 16 residues. The CDR3 protein is CATSDLRAENNYGYTF. The CDR3 DNA follows: TGTGCCACCAGTGATTTGAGGGCAGAAAATAACTATGGCTACACCTTC.

V is TRBV5-8 and J is TRBJ2-7; 10 bases align to TRBD2. J was trimmed by 3 bases and V by 0 bases; bases with no gene match: 6. The CDR3 totals 16 residues. The V gene's germline CDR1 is SGHTS and CDR2 YDEGEE. The CDR3 is CASSLGGTSVFYEQYF. CDR3 in DNA: TGTGCCAGCAGCTTGGGAGGGACTAGCGTATTCTACGAGCAGTACTTC.

This clonotype came up a few times. This sequence may be a read error, since a much larger clone differs from it by one base. The gene calls are TRBV20-1 and TRBJ2-1; 9 nucleotides align to TRBD2. Per the germline V gene, CDR1 is DFQATT and CDR2 is SNEGSKA (reference sequence). The CDR3 consists of 17 residues. This CDR3 is CSASMAGGPFVYNGQFF. The CDR3 bases are TGCAGTGCTAGTATGGCGGGAGGGCCGTTTGTCTACAATGGGCAGTTCTTC.

Concerning this clonotype itself: A read error may be the cause here, since a much bigger clone is one base away. V is TRBV6-6 and J is TRBJ2-1, with D maybe TRBD2 (5 bases). The CDR3 consists of 15 residues. Germline CDR1 MNHNY, CDR2 SVGAGI (reference sequence). Trimming stripped 4 bases from V and 6 bases from J, with 16 bases between. The CDR3 coding sequence is TGTGCCAGCAGTTGCGTCCCAGAGGGAAGCAATGAGCAGTTCTTC. Its translation is CASSCVPEGSNEQFF.

The gene calls are TRBV20-1 and TRBJ2-3; perhaps D is TRBD1 or TRBD2 (5 bases each). Germline assignment: CDR1 DFQATT and CDR2 SNEGSKA (reference sequence). The CDR3 runs to 16 residues. Trimming shortened V by 4 bases and J by 1 base, and 18 bases separated the two germline ends. In DNA, the CDR3 is TGCAGTGCTACGAACGAATGGGGGTTCGGCACAGATACGCAGTATTTT. Encoded protein: CSATNEWGFGTDTQYF.

This chain connects TRBV27 to TRBJ2-3, with TRBD1 matching over 9 bases. V gave up 3 bases and J gave up 3 bases; unmatched junction bases: 4. CDR3 size: 15 residues. Per germline, CDR1 MNHEY and CDR2 SMNVEV (reference sequence). The CDR3 sequence: CASSFRDRVTDTQYF. CDR3 nucleotide sequence: TGTGCCAGCAGTTTCCGGGACAGGGTGACAGATACGCAGTATTTT.

This clonotype was observed many times. In DNA form, the CDR3 reads TGTGCCAGCAGCCACAGTGGAGGAAACATTCAGTACTTC. Translated, it gives CASSHSGGNIQYF. The chain is built from TRBV4-2 and TRBJ2-4; TRBD2 is a possible D gene (5 bases). CDR3 length: 13 amino acids. From germline, CDR1 is LGHNA and CDR2 YNFKEQ. V was trimmed by 3 bases and J by 6 bases, leaving 9 bases between them.

This clonotype was seen a few times. The chain is built from TRBV30 and TRBJ1-2, with D perhaps TRBD1 (6 bases). V lost 7 bases and J lost 7, with 19 bases in between. Germline V gives CDR1 GTSNPN, CDR2 SVGIG (reference sequence). The CDR3 loop spans 13 amino acids. The chain's CDR3 is CALSGVTKSGYTF. The DNA for the CDR3 is TGTGCCTTATCAGGGGTTACCAAGAGTGGCTACACCTTC.

CDR3 DNA sequence: TGCAGTGCTAGAAAACCGACTAGCGGGAGGTACCAAGAGACCCAGTACTTC. Translated, it gives CSARKPTSGRYQETQYF. The chain joins TRBV20-1 to TRBJ2-5; 13 nucleotides match TRBD2. Germline V CDR1 and CDR2: DFQATT, SNEGSKA (reference sequence). The CDR3 is made up of 17 amino acids. Losses at the gene ends were 2 bases for V and 0 bases for J; bases not matched to a gene: 6.

In nucleotides, the CDR3 is TGTGCCATCAACATCCCGGGGCAGGGCAACGAAGCTTTCTTT. This codes for CAINIPGQGNEAFF. The chain combines TRBV10-3 with TRBJ1-1; D is possibly TRBD1 (5 bases). The V gene's germline CDR1 is ENHRY and CDR2 SYGVKD. The CDR3 has 14 residues. V gave up 7 bases and J gave up 8 bases, with 20 bases separating them.

There are a few counts of this clonotype. The chain carries TRBV28 and TRBJ2-7; 12 positions agree with TRBD2. V lost 4 bases to trimming and J lost 4 bases; unmatched junction nucleotides: 5. The CDR3 is 15 amino acids. Germline CDR1 and CDR2: MDHEN and SYDVKM. The CDR3 DNA follows: TGTGCCAGCAGTTCCCGACTAGCGGGAGTTTACGAGCAGTACTTC. Protein product: CASSSRLAGVYEQYF. Drawing the rest from reference TRBV28 and TRBJ2-7, the complete variable domain is DVKVTQSSRYLVKRTGEKVFLECVQDMDHENMFWYRQDPGLGLRLIYFSYDVKMKEKGDIPEGYSVSREKKERFSLILESASTNQTSMYLCASSSRLAGVYEQYFGPGTRLTVT.

This clonotype was seen a single time. A single base separates this from a much larger clone, so it may be a read error. The chain has TRBV2 and TRBJ2-3, with 7 bases fitting TRBD2. The CDR3 has 14 amino acids. CDR1 and CDR2 from the germline V gene are SNHLY and FYNNEI. The CDR3 coding sequence is TGTGCCTGCAGCCCTAGCGGAGTCACAGATACGCAGTATTTT. It yields the protein CACSPSGVTDTQYF.

The rearrangement links TRBV6-1 to TRBJ2-2, with D tentatively TRBD1 (6 bases). Germline assignment: CDR1 MNHNS and CDR2 SASEGT. The CDR3 extends over 16 amino acids. V lost 4 bases and J lost 5, with 17 bases in between. This CDR3 reads CASSGKGRGSTGELFF. CDR3 bases: TGTGCCAGCAGTGGTAAAGGCAGGGGAAGTACCGGGGAGCTGTTTTTT.

In this sample, this clonotype turned up a few times. The V and J genes are TRBV6-1 and TRBJ1-1; maybe TRBD1 (6 bases). The CDR3 runs to 19 residues. The germline CDR1 and CDR2 sequences are MNHNS and SASEGT. V was pared by 3 bases and J by 0 bases, with 23 bases between. CDR3 nucleotides: TGTGCCAGCAGTGACCCTCGCACAGGGACTGGGGGCATGAACACTGAAGCTTTCTTT. The encoded protein is CASSDPRTGTGGMNTEAFF.

This clonotype was counted at least ten times. This rearrangement joins TRBV20-1 to TRBJ2-1, with 9 positions matching TRBD1. From germline, CDR1 is DFQATT and CDR2 SNEGSKA (reference sequence). V gave up 1 base and J gave up 8 bases; unmatched junction bases: 9. There are 15 residues in the CDR3. The CDR3 loop reads CSARGGQGTTDEQFF. The CDR3 nucleotides are TGCAGTGCTAGAGGAGGACAGGGGACCACCGATGAGCAGTTCTTC.

The chain couples TRBV7-9 to TRBJ1-2, with a tentative D call TRBD1 (6 bases). The CDR3 extends over 14 amino acids. CDR1 and CDR2 (germline): SEHNR, FQNEAQ (reference sequence). The V end was cut by 4 bases, the J end by 8 bases, with 17 bases between. The CDR3 spells CASSSRGGRWGYTF. DNA for the CDR3: TGTGCCAGCAGCTCCCGTGGGGGGCGCTGGGGCTACACCTTC.

This clonotype was counted at least ten times. The chain employs TRBV2 and TRBJ1-1; D uncertain. CDR1 and CDR2 (germline): SNHLY, FYNNEI. The CDR3 totals 14 residues. The V end lost 10 bases, the J end lost 1 base, and 16 bases lay between the germline ends. The CDR3 sequence is CAIEEVPANTEAFF. CDR3 coding DNA: TGTGCCATTGAGGAGGTTCCCGCGAACACTGAAGCTTTCTTT. Complete variable domain (other parts from reference TRBV2 and TRBJ1-1): EPEVTQTPSHQVTQMGQEVILRCVPISNHLYFYWYRQILGQKVEFLVSFYNNEISEKSEIFDDQFSVERPDGSNFTLKIRSTKLEDSAMYFCAIEEVPANTEAFFGQGTRLTVV.

This clonotype was counted ten times or more. This chain joins TRBV5-8 and TRBJ2-7; D remains unclear. CDR1 and CDR2 (germline): SGHTS, YDEGEE. The length of the CDR3 is 13 residues. V lost 1 base and J lost 3, with 8 bases in between. CDR3 protein: CASSLLTNYEQYF. In nucleotides, the CDR3 is TGTGCCAGCAGCTTGCTTACAAACTACGAGCAGTACTTC. The whole variable domain, filled in from reference TRBV5-8 and TRBJ2-7, reads EAGVTQSPTHLIKTRGQQATLRCSPISGHTSVYWYQQALGLGLQFLLWYDEGEERNRGNFPPRFSGRQFPNYSSELNVNALELEDSALYLCASSLLTNYEQYFGPGTRLTVT.

This clonotype was counted at least ten times. V and J are TRBV9 and TRBJ1-2; TRBD1 agrees at 8 bases. Germline V CDR1 and CDR2: SGDLS, YYNGEE. The length of the CDR3 is 15 residues. Trimming removed 0 bases from V and 6 bases from J; junction bases left unmatched: 7. The CDR3: CASSVDRQGLDGYTF. CDR3 DNA: TGTGCCAGCAGCGTAGACAGACAGGGGTTGGATGGCTACACCTTC.

In the case of this clonotype: The limits of the CDR3 on the DNA are not certain, so only TCRdb's listed CDR3 is given. The chain recombines TRBV7-2 with TRBJ1-1. Germline CDR1 SGHTA, CDR2 FQGNSA. The CDR3 length is 20 residues, termini included. This CDR3 reads CASSPTGNSPLHFGNTEAFF.

The V gene is TRBV25-1, the J gene TRBJ2-1, with a tentative D call TRBD2 (5 bases). V was clipped by 8 bases and J by 7 bases, with 24 bases between them. Per germline, CDR1 MGHDK and CDR2 SYGVNS. The length of the CDR3 is 16 residues. In nucleotides, the CDR3 is TGTGCCAGCTCACCTAATCCCGCGGCCGGGATTAATGAGCAGTTCTTC. This translates into CASSPNPAAGINEQFF.